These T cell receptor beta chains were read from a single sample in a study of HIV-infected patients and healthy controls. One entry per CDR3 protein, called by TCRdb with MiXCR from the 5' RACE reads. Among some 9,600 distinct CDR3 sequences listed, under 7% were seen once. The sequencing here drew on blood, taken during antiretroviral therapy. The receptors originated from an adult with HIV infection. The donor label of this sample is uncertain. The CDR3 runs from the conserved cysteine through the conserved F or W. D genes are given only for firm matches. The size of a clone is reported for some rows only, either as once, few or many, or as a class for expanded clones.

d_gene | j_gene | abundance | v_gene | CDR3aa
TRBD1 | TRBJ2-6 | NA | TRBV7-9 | CASSPPPGQGRLGANVLTF
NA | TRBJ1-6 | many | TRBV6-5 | CASSYSGLPGSSPLHF
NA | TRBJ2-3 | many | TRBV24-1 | CATDGPYGRGIDTQYF
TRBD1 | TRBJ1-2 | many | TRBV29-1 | CSVLGQGNYGYTF
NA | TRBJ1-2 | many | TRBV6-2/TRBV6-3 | CASSYLAGYTF
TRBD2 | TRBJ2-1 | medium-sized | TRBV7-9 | CASSLGTTSGRHNEQFF
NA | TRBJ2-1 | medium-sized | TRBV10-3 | CAISGEYNEQFF
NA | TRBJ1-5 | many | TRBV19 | CASREGTKGNQPQHF
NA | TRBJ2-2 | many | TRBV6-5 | CASQQESTGELFF
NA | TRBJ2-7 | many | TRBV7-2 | CASSLGGTRSYEQYF
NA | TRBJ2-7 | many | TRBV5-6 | CASSFEVVPSYEQYF
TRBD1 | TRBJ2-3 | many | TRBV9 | CASSVGGQGANTQYF
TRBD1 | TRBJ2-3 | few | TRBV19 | CASSIDPGQATDTQYF
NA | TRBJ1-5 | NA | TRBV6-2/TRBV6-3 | CASSYSSGYNNQPQHF
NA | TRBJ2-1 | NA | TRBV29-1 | CSVEDPAGSSYNEQFF
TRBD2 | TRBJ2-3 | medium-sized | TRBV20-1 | CSARQLAGDTQYF